The rows below give T cell receptor beta chains drawn from one sample of a study of T-cell reconstitution after alpha-beta-depleted transplantation in children. Via MiXCR, TCRdb re-called the PCR reads, giving one row per CDR3 protein. The repertoire holds fewer than 700,000 distinct CDR3 sequences, with 10% to 15% as singletons. The specimen was PBMCs, mostly from graft donor cells, collected 360 days after TCRalphabeta/CD19-depleted stem cell transplant. These receptors were obtained from a male patient younger than 18 who had a stem cell transplant for acute myeloid leukemia, so the T cells may come from the graft donor. CDR3s include the opening cysteine and the closing phenylalanine or tryptophan. Each record gives: clone size, J gene, D gene, V gene, CDR3 DNA, CDR3 protein. A D gene is named only where the DNA matches it firmly. Only part of the rows carry a size: once, few, many, or a class if the clone is expanded.

many,TRBJ2-1,NA,TRBV20-1,TGCAGTGCTTTCACAGGTTTGAGCTCCTACAATGAGCAGTTCTTC,CSAFTGLSSYNEQFF
NA,TRBJ2-7,TRBD2,TRBV18,TGTGCCAGCTCACCACTAGGGGGAGAGACTAGCGGGATTTTGTACGAGCAGTACTTC,CASSPLGGETSGILYEQYF
few,TRBJ1-4,NA,TRBV6-5,TGTGCCAGCAGTTTACGGCACTCTAATGAAAAACTGTTTTTT,CASSLRHSNEKLFF
NA,TRBJ2-1,TRBD2,TRBV20-1,TGCAGTGCTAGAGATGTTGCCCGGGGACTAGCCGTCTACAATGAGCAGTTCTTC,CSARDVARGLAVYNEQFF
NA,TRBJ2-1,NA,TRBV5-1,TGCGCCAGCAGCTTGGAGACAGTATACAATGAGCAGTTCTTC,CASSLETVYNEQFF
few,TRBJ2-1,TRBD1,TRBV20-1,TGCAGTGCCTCGGGTGGGACAGAGATTTACAATGAGCAGTTCTTC,CSASGGTEIYNEQFF
NA,TRBJ2-2,NA,TRBV28,TGTGCCAGCCCTCCCTCTAAGGGGGACACCGGGGAGCTGTTTTTT,CASPPSKGDTGELFF
NA,TRBJ2-5,TRBD2,TRBV28,TGTGCCAGCAGTCCCCCAGACGGGGGGCAAGAGACCCAGTACTTC,CASSPPDGGQETQYF
many,TRBJ2-7,NA,TRBV11-2,TGTGCCAGCAGCTTAGGCATTCGCTCCTACGAGCAGTACTTC,CASSLGIRSYEQYF
NA,TRBJ2-7,TRBD1,TRBV6-2/TRBV6-3,TGTGCCAGCAGCGGGGACAGGACATTCGAGCAGTACTTC,CASSGDRTFEQYF
few,TRBJ2-6,NA,TRBV12-3/TRBV12-4,TGTGCCAGCAGTTTATGGGGGGTTGGGGCCAACGTCCTGACTTTC,CASSLWGVGANVLTF
NA,TRBJ2-5,TRBD2,TRBV6-5,TGTGCCAGCAGTTATAGCGGGGAACGGGAGACCCAGTACTTC,CASSYSGERETQYF
many,TRBJ2-1,TRBD1,TRBV20-1,TGCAGTGCGAAATTCCTGACAGGGTATCATGAGCAGTTCTTC,CSAKFLTGYHEQFF
many,TRBJ2-2,NA,TRBV28,TGTGCCAGCAGCCGATTGGCTCCGAACACCGGGGAGCTGTTTTTT,CASSRLAPNTGELFF
NA,TRBJ2-5,TRBD2,TRBV7-3,TGTGCCAGCAGCTTTGGAATAGCGGGAGGGGAAGAGACCCAGTACTTC,CASSFGIAGGEETQYF
NA,TRBJ2-1,NA,TRBV12-3/TRBV12-4,TGTGCCAGCAGTGGGGCAAGCCGTGAGCAGTTCTTC,CASSGASREQFF
few,TRBJ2-3,NA,TRBV7-9,TGTGCCAGCAGCGCCCGGATCACAGATACGCAGTATTTT,CASSARITDTQYF
NA,TRBJ2-5,NA,TRBV7-6,TGTGCCAGCAGCTTAAATCAGGGGAAAGAGACCCAGTACTTC,CASSLNQGKETQYF
many,TRBJ2-3,TRBD2,TRBV7-2,TGTGCCAGCAGCTTAGTTCGGGAGGGTAATACGCAGTATTTT,CASSLVREGNTQYF
few,TRBJ1-1,NA,TRBV3-1,TGTGCCAGCAGCCAAGATCAAGCAGTATACATGAACACTGAAGCTTTCTTT,CASSQDQAVYMNTEAFF
many,TRBJ2-3,TRBD2,TRBV28,TGTGCCAGCAGCCACTCAATCGGGACTAGCGGGAGGTTGGTAATGGATACGCAGTATTTT,CASSHSIGTSGRLVMDTQYF
NA,TRBJ2-1,NA,TRBV5-1,TGCGCCAGCAGCTTGGGGTACCCCAAATCCTACAATGAGCAGTTCTTC,CASSLGYPKSYNEQFF
few,TRBJ2-7,TRBD2,TRBV27,TGTGCCAGCAGTCCCCAGACTAGCGGGAGTATCTACGAGCAGTACTTC,CASSPQTSGSIYEQYF
NA,TRBJ2-1,TRBD2,TRBV4-3,TGCGCCAGCAGCCAAGTTCTCACAATCGGACTAGCAGCCTACAATGAGCAGTTCTTC,CASSQVLTIGLAAYNEQFF
few,TRBJ1-2,NA,TRBV7-8,TGTGCCAGCAGCTTATTAGCAGCCCTTAACTATGGCTACACCTTC,CASSLLAALNYGYTF
many,TRBJ2-7,TRBD2,TRBV5-1,TGCGCCAGCAGCTCGGGACTAGCGTCCAACGAGCAGTACTTC,CASSSGLASNEQYF
NA,TRBJ2-3,TRBD2,TRBV5-1,TGCGCCAGCAGCTTGGGGACTAGAGATACGCAGTATTTT,CASSLGTRDTQYF
few,TRBJ2-3,TRBD1,TRBV10-3,TGTGCCATCCAGGGACAGGGGACAGATACGCAGTATTTT,CAIQGQGTDTQYF
NA,TRBJ2-7,NA,TRBV5-1,TGCGCCAGCAGCTTGGCAGGGAGCCCAAAAAGCGAGCAGTACTTC,CASSLAGSPKSEQYF
few,TRBJ2-1,TRBD2,TRBV6-5,TGTGCCAGCAGTTTAATCCGACTAGCGGGAGTATACAATGAGCAGTTCTTC,CASSLIRLAGVYNEQFF
few,TRBJ2-7,TRBD1,TRBV5-1,TGCGCCAGCAGCTCCCTACAGGGGGTCGGATACGAGCAGTACTTC,CASSSLQGVGYEQYF
NA,TRBJ2-7,NA,TRBV28,TGTGCCAGCAGTTTGGGGACAGCTCAGGGGGGCTACGAGCAGTACTTC,CASSLGTAQGGYEQYF
few,TRBJ2-7,TRBD2,TRBV5-1,TGCGCCAGCAGCTTGGAGCCTAGCGGGAGGGCCCTGGTCCCCACCTACGAGCAGTACTTC,CASSLEPSGRALVPTYEQYF
few,TRBJ2-3,NA,TRBV7-2,TGTGCCAGCAGCTTAACGGGGCCCACAGATACGCAGTATTTT,CASSLTGPTDTQYF
many,TRBJ2-2,TRBD1,TRBV6-2/TRBV6-3,TGTGCCAGCAGTCACACAAGACAGGGGATGAACACCGGGGAGCTGTTTTTT,CASSHTRQGMNTGELFF
many,TRBJ2-7,NA,TRBV29-1,TGCAGCGTTGTGGGGGCCGGGGGCGGTTGGCTCTACGAGCAGTACTTC,CSVVGAGGGWLYEQYF
few,TRBJ2-1,TRBD1,TRBV24-1,TGTGCCACCAGTGATCCACAGGGGCCATACTACAATGAGCAGTTCTTC,CATSDPQGPYYNEQFF
NA,TRBJ1-2,NA,TRBV5-6,TGTGCCAGCAGCCGCCCGGGCACCGGGGGATACGGCTACACCTTC,CASSRPGTGGYGYTF
many,TRBJ2-1,NA,TRBV29-1,TGCAGCGTTGGGAATCAGGGTAGCTCCTACAATGAGCAGTTCTTC,CSVGNQGSSYNEQFF
NA,TRBJ2-7,TRBD2,TRBV5-6,TGTGCCAGCAGCTTGGGGGCTAGCGGTGCCTACGAGCAGTACTTC,CASSLGASGAYEQYF
NA,TRBJ2-7,NA,TRBV5-1,TGCGCCAGCAGCACCATTGGATGGAGTCCAAGGTACGAGCAGTACTTC,CASSTIGWSPRYEQYF
NA,TRBJ2-7,TRBD1,TRBV7-6,TGTGCCAGCAGTTCCCGCGGGGACAGGGGCTTCTACGAGCAGTACTTC,CASSSRGDRGFYEQYF